These 21 T cell receptor beta chains were sequenced from one sample in a study of blood T cell repertoires in COVID-19. Only in-frame clones appear in the TCRdb table, and some are missing; sequencing was by immunoSEQ multiplex PCR. The repertoire consists of 55,000 to 90,000 clones, with 70% to 90% occurring once and the leading ten covering 1.1% to 1.5%. The sample consisted of peripheral blood. The source of these receptors is a human donor in a cohort sampled during active COVID-19.

This chain joins TRBV9 and TRBJ2-2, with unresolved D. Germline V lookup: CDR1 SGDLS, CDR2 YYNGEE. CDR3 length equals 13 residues. V was pared by 4 bases and J by 6 bases, with 10 bases between. The CDR3 region has the DNA TGTGCCAGCAGCCGACTTTTCCCCGGGGAGCTGTTTTTT. As protein: CASSRLFPGELFF.

The chain has TRBV5-5 and TRBJ2-1, with 8 bases matching TRBD1. Germline V gene lookup returns CDR1 SGHKS and CDR2 YYEKEE (reference sequence). The ends lost 1 base at V and 7 bases at J; junction bases unmatched: 4. This CDR3 contains 14 residues. CDR3 bases: TGTGCCAGCAGCTTGTTAGGACAGGGAAATGAGCAGTTCTTC. It is translated as CASSLLGQGNEQFF.

V and J are TRBV6-6 and TRBJ1-1; TRBD1 matches 7 bases. Germline V gives CDR1 MNHNY, CDR2 SVGAGI (reference sequence). Trimming removed 5 bases from V and 4 bases from J; junction bases left unmatched: 4. The CDR3 consists of 13 residues. The CDR3 coding sequence is TGTGCCAGCAGTAAGCCAGGGGGCACTGAAGCTTTCTTT. This encodes CASSKPGGTEAFF.

The chain combines TRBV7-6 with TRBJ2-1; TRBD2 matches at 8 bases. The CDR3 has 16 amino acids. V lost 2 bases to trimming and J lost 5 bases; unmatched junction nucleotides: 8. CDR1 is SGHVS and CDR2 is FNYEAQ in the germline V gene. The CDR3 here is CASSLRPGGLNNEQFF. CDR3 nucleotide sequence: TGTGCCAGCAGCTTACGGCCGGGAGGGCTAAACAATGAGCAGTTCTTC.

This clone was seen only once. The V call is TRBV4-2, the J call TRBJ1-1; D possibly corresponds to TRBD1 (5 bases). Germline-derived CDR1 and CDR2 are LGHNA and YNFKEQ. V was trimmed by 1 base and J by 0 bases, leaving 6 bases between them. The CDR3 extends over 14 amino acids. This CDR3 reads CASSQGQLNTEAFF. In DNA, the CDR3 is TGTGCCAGCAGCCAAGGACAGCTGAACACTGAAGCTTTCTTT.

This rearrangement joins TRBV6-6 to TRBJ2-3; perhaps TRBD2 as D (5 bases). From germline, CDR1 is MNHNY and CDR2 SVGAGI (reference sequence). Trimming took off 5 bases at V and 1 base at J, with 19 bases between the two ends. The CDR3 runs 17 residues. CDR3 sequence reads: CASSRLITGRGTDTQYF. In DNA form, the CDR3 reads TGTGCCAGCAGTCGCCTGATCACGGGGAGAGGCACAGATACGCAGTATTTT.

The chain is built from TRBV28 and TRBJ2-6; the D gene is possibly TRBD1 (6 bases). In germline, CDR1 is MDHEN, CDR2 SYDVKM. This CDR3 has 19 residues. Trimming left V 2 bases short and J 1 base short, with 18 bases between. Here the CDR3 DNA reads TGTGCCAGCAGTTTAGGGGCAACAGGGCACCATTCTGGGGCCAACGTCCTGACTTTC. This codes for CASSLGATGHHSGANVLTF.

The chain combines TRBV10-3 with TRBJ2-3; 8 nucleotides align to TRBD2. The CDR3 runs to 14 residues. V was pared by 10 bases and J by 2 bases, with 8 bases of the junction left unmatched. The germline V gene encodes CDR1 ENHRY and CDR2 SYGVKD. The DNA for the CDR3 is TGTGCCACCCGGGGGGGTATGGTCACAGATACGCAGTATTTT. Translation gives CATRGGMVTDTQYF.

The chain couples TRBV10-1 to TRBJ2-1; possible D gene TRBD2, 6 bases. The CDR3 is made up of 17 amino acids. The germline V gene encodes CDR1 WNHNN and CDR2 SYGVQD (reference sequence). V was cut by 0 bases and J by 0 bases, with 12 bases left in between. CDR3 protein: CASSESMAGSSYNEQFF. For the CDR3, the DNA is TGCGCCAGCAGTGAGTCCATGGCGGGAAGCTCCTACAATGAGCAGTTCTTC.

The chain recombines TRBV7-3 with TRBJ2-1; 14 bases map to TRBD2. Germline V gene sequence: CDR1 SGHTA, CDR2 FQGTGA. CDR3 size: 16 residues. The J segment lost 7 bases and the V segment lost 5 bases, leaving 7 bases of the junction unmatched. The CDR3: CASSALTSGRGNEQFF. CDR3 nucleotide sequence: TGTGCCAGCAGCGCCCTGACTAGCGGGAGGGGGAATGAGCAGTTCTTC.

V is TRBV28 and J is TRBJ2-1; D is unclear. Germline V CDR1 and CDR2: MDHEN, SYDVKM. This CDR3 is built from 15 residues. The germline V and J ends were trimmed by 2 bases and 0 bases, with 8 bases remaining between them. The CDR3 coding sequence is TGTGCCAGCAGTTTACCCGCTAGCTCCTACAATGAGCAGTTCTTC. It is translated as CASSLPASSYNEQFF.

The count of this clone is one. The chain joins TRBV5-5 to TRBJ2-2, with 7 bases aligning to TRBD1. The CDR3 has 16 amino acids. The germline CDR1 and CDR2 sequences are SGHKS and YYEKEE (reference sequence). J lost 8 bases, V lost 1 base, and 11 bases had no gene match. CDR3 sequence (DNA): TGTGCCAGCAGCTTGTCAATAGACAGGGTGATGGGGGAGCTGTTTTTT. Residues: CASSLSIDRVMGELFF. Looking up the rest from reference TRBV5-5 and TRBJ2-2 gives the full variable domain: DAGVTQSPTHLIKTRGQQVTLRCSPISGHKSVSWYQQVLGQGPQFIFQYYEKEERGRGNFPDRFSARQFPNYSSELNVNALLLGDSALYLCASSLSIDRVMGELFFGEGSRLTVL.

This chain links TRBV2 with TRBJ2-3, with 12 bases matching TRBD2. The CDR3 covers 15 residues. The trim removed 2 bases at V and 5 bases at J, leaving 2 bases unmatched. Germline CDR1 SNHLY, CDR2 FYNNEI. The CDR3 sequence: CASSELAGGGDTQYF. The CDR3 DNA sequence: TGTGCCAGCAGTGAACTAGCGGGAGGGGGAGATACGCAGTATTTT.

The rearrangement joins TRBV9 to TRBJ1-5, with 9 bases that match TRBD1. Germline-derived CDR1 and CDR2 are SGDLS and YYNGEE. Trimming took 7 bases from V and 1 from J; bases not matched to a gene: 0. The CDR3 is 13 residues long. This CDR3 reads CASGQGSNQPQHF. The DNA of the CDR3 is TGTGCCAGCGGACAGGGGAGCAATCAGCCCCAGCATTTT.

This chain links TRBV11-2 with TRBJ2-1; 7 bases are a match to TRBD2. The CDR3 sequence is 18 residues long. Germline assignment: CDR1 SGHAT and CDR2 FQNNGV. V shed 5 bases and J 0 bases; nucleotides not matched to a gene: 13. CDR3 in amino acids: CASSAGLPSGSSYNEQFF. DNA for the CDR3: TGTGCCAGCAGCGCGGGCCTACCTAGCGGTTCCTCCTACAATGAGCAGTTCTTC.

The chain joins TRBV6-1 to TRBJ2-7, with D maybe TRBD1 (6 bases). CDR1 and CDR2 from the germline V gene are MNHNS and SASEGT. Between the trimmed V and J ends, which lost 0 bases and 6 bases, there was a span of 12 bases. The CDR3 consists of 14 residues. CDR3 bases: TGTGCCAGCAGTGAAGCCCAGGGGTGGGGCGAGCAGTACGTC. Translation gives CASSEAQGWGEQYV.

The rearrangement joins TRBV19 to TRBJ2-1; 16 bases match TRBD2. CDR3 length equals 22 residues. Germline CDR1 and CDR2: LNHDA and SQIVND (reference sequence). The junction had 19 bases not matched to a gene; V was cut back by 3 bases and J by 5 bases. The CDR3 coding sequence is TGTGCCAGTAGTATCGGGACAGCTCCGGGACTAGCGGGAGGGCCATTCGACAATGAGCAGTTCTTC. This codes for CASSIGTAPGLAGGPFDNEQFF.

V usage is TRBV7-2 and J usage is TRBJ2-2, with TRBD2 matching over 7 bases. With V trimmed by 0 bases and J by 4 bases, 5 bases remained unmatched. Germline V gene lookup returns CDR1 SGHTA and CDR2 FQGNSA. The CDR3 is 16 amino acids. CDR3 amino acids: CASSLAPGEGTGELFF. CDR3 sequence (DNA): TGTGCCAGCAGCTTAGCGCCGGGGGAGGGCACCGGGGAGCTGTTTTTT. The full variable domain, in which reference TRBV7-2 and TRBJ2-2 provide the parts outside the CDR3, is GAGVSQSPSNKVTEKGKDVELRCDPISGHTALYWYRQSLGQGLEFLIYFQGNSAPDKSGLPSDRFSAERTGGSVSTLTIQRTQQEDSAVYLCASSLAPGEGTGELFFGEGSRLTVL.

The J gene is TRBJ1-1, the V gene TRBV19; D call uncertain. This CDR3 is built from 14 residues. Germline-derived CDR1 and CDR2 are LNHDA and SQIVND (reference sequence). Trimming pared 5 bases from V and 2 bases from J, leaving 12 bases between. The CDR3, as DNA: TGTGCCAGTAGTCCACAGTGGTTAAACACTGAAGCTTTCTTT. It codes for CASSPQWLNTEAFF.

The V and J genes are TRBV11-1 and TRBJ2-7; no definite D call. CDR3 length equals 13 residues. V dropped 1 base and J dropped 7 bases, with 11 bases sitting between them. In germline, CDR1 is SGHAT, CDR2 FQDESV (reference sequence). The DNA for the CDR3 is TGTGCCAGCAGCTTAGTACGAGCCGGTGAGCAGTACTTC. Residues: CASSLVRAGEQYF.

The genes are TRBV2 and TRBJ2-7, with no clear D. CDR3 length: 10 amino acids. The V gene's germline CDR1 is SNHLY and CDR2 FYNNEI. The germline V and J ends were trimmed by 8 bases and 2 bases, with 4 bases remaining between them. The CDR3 reads CASGPYEQYF. Written as DNA, the CDR3 is TGTGCCAGCGGCCCCTACGAGCAGTACTTC. The full variable domain, rest sourced from reference TRBV2 and TRBJ2-7, is EPEVTQTPSHQVTQMGQEVILRCVPISNHLYFYWYRQILGQKVEFLVSFYNNEISEKSEIFDDQFSVERPDGSNFTLKIRSTKLEDSAMYFCASGPYEQYFGPGTRLTVT.